The 32 T cell receptor beta chains below come from one sample, sequenced in a study of T cells in women clearing cervical HPV infection. Clones were read by immunoSEQ multiplex PCR, and TCRdb kept only the in-frame ones, dropping some. This table holds some 16,000 clones. Sequenced input: blood buffy coat. These receptors were obtained from a woman aged 18-69 years with a cervical HPV16 infection that either progressed to CIN3+ or cleared (not recorded which).

In regard to this clone: The sequenced fragment ends 3 residues before the CDR3 boundary, so the rest is inferred from the germline J gene. The chain is built from TRBV30 and TRBJ1-2; tentatively, D is TRBD1 (5 bases). CDR1 is GTSNPN and CDR2 is SVGIG in the germline V gene (reference sequence). This CDR3 is built from 13 residues. The DNA read from the CDR3 is TGTGCCTGGAGTCCTCCGGGACTCTACTCT. Translation gives CAWSPPGLYS. Given in full, the CDR3 is CAWSPPGLYSYTF.

As concerns this clone: Coverage ceases 3 residues before the CDR3 finishes, and the germline J gene fills in the end. The chain links TRBV20-1 to TRBJ1-3; no definite D call. V gave up 4 bases and J gave up 0 bases, with 10 bases separating them. The CDR3 runs 14 residues. CDR1 is DFQATT and CDR2 is SNEGSKA in the germline V gene (reference sequence). The CDR3 here is CSATQTDSGNTIYF. Partial CDR3 DNA: TGCAGTGCTACCCAGACTGACTCTGGAAACACC.

On this clone: The read ends 3 residues before the CDR3 terminus; that terminus is restored from the germline J gene. This chain uses TRBV7-3 with TRBJ2-5, with TRBD2 matching 8 bases. The germline V gene has CDR1 SGHTA and CDR2 FQGTGA. The V gene end was trimmed by 2 bases and the J gene end by 4 bases; junction bases not matched to a gene: 3. The CDR3 is made up of 14 amino acids. The covered CDR3 bases are TGTGCCAGCAGCTTAGCGGGGGGAGGAGAGACC. Protein product: CASSLAGGGET. The CDR3 reads in full as CASSLAGGGETQYF.

Worth noting for this clone: The read stops 3 residues short of the end of the CDR3; the missing end is completed from the germline J gene. The J gene is TRBJ2-1, the V gene TRBV5-1; weak D call: TRBD1 (5 bases). The CDR3 has 15 residues. V dropped 0 bases and J dropped 5 bases, with 12 bases sitting between them. Germline V gene data show CDR1 as SGHRS and CDR2 as YFSETQ. CDR3 region: CASSLGWLGDNEQFF. The sequenced CDR3 bases are TGCGCCAGCAGCTTGGGATGGTTAGGGGACAATGAG. Together with reference TRBV5-1 and TRBJ2-1, the CDR3 gives the full variable domain: KAGVTQTPRYLIKTRGQQVTLSCSPISGHRSVSWYQQTPGQGLQFLFEYFSETQRNKGNFPGRFSGRQFSNSRSEMNVSTLELGDSALYLCASSLGWLGDNEQFFGPGTRLTVL.

On this clone itself: The read stops 3 residues short of the end of the CDR3; the missing end is completed from the germline J gene. V gene TRBV11-2 combines with J gene TRBJ2-2; D is perhaps TRBD2 (6 bases). This CDR3 is built from 13 residues. Germline CDR1 SGHAT, CDR2 FQNNGV. V gave up 1 base and J gave up 6 bases, with 6 bases separating them. The CDR3 sequence: CASSLGRAGELFF. The CDR3 bases that were read are TGTGCCAGCAGCTTAGGGAGGGCCGGGGAG.

Note on this clone: The read falls 3 residues short of the CDR3 end, and the missing part is taken from the germline J gene. The J gene is TRBJ2-6, the V gene TRBV13; 9 bases map to TRBD1. CDR1 is PRHDT, CDR2 FYEKMQ, per germline (reference sequence). After removal of 2 bases from V and 2 bases from J, the junction contained 10 bases not matched to a gene. The CDR3 is 19 amino acids. The part of the CDR3 DNA that was read is TGTGCCAGCAGCTTACGACCGGGACAGGGTTTAGCTGGGGCCAACGTC. Translated: CASSLRPGQGLAGANV. The whole CDR3 protein is CASSLRPGQGLAGANVLTF.

CDR3 amino acids: CSARRTSGREETQYF. CDR3 bases read: TGCAGTGCTAGGAGGACTAGCGGGAGAGAAGAGACC. This chain uses TRBV20-1 with TRBJ2-5; 13 nucleotides line up with TRBD2. The missing CDR3 end, 3 residues past where the read stops, is filled in from the germline J gene. The CDR3 spans 15 residues. The germline V gene encodes CDR1 DFQATT and CDR2 SNEGSKA (reference sequence). V shed 3 bases and J 3 bases; nucleotides not matched to a gene: 4.

About this clone itself: The read comes to an end 3 residues before the CDR3 does, leaving the germline J gene to fill in the end. The chain uses TRBV5-1 and TRBJ2-1; TRBD2 matches 9 bases. V lost 0 bases and J lost 2; bases outside the gene matches: 3. The CDR3 covers 16 residues. CDR1 is SGHRS and CDR2 is YFSETQ in the germline V gene. The sequenced CDR3 bases are TGCGCCAGCAGCTTGGGACTAGCGGTTACCTACAATGAG. Its protein is CASSLGLAVTYNE. The whole CDR3 protein reads CASSLGLAVTYNEQFF.

As concerns this clone: The CDR3 extends 3 residues past the end of the read, so its final part is completed from the germline J gene. The chain employs TRBV15 and TRBJ2-5, with TRBD2 identical over 13 bases. This CDR3 comprises 16 residues. Germline V gene sequence: CDR1 LNHNV, CDR2 YYDKDF (reference sequence). With 6 bases clipped from V and 4 bases from J, the junction kept 8 bases outside the gene matches. The sequenced CDR3 bases are TGTGCCACCAGAACCCTAGGACTAGCGGGGGTAGAGACC. This translates into CATRTLGLAGVET. The CDR3 in its entirety is CATRTLGLAGVETQYF.

On this clone itself: Sequencing ends 3 residues short of the CDR3 end; the germline J gene provides the rest. The chain uses TRBV19 and TRBJ2-2; a weak D match, TRBD2 (6 bases). Germline V gene lookup returns CDR1 LNHDA and CDR2 SQIVND (reference sequence). The CDR3 loop spans 17 amino acids. With 3 bases removed from V and 2 bases from J, the gap between germline ends came to 16 bases. Incomplete CDR3 DNA: TGTGCCAGTAGTATGTTAGGGCTAGCGCAAAACACCGGGGAG. Translation: CASSMLGLAQNTGE. The whole CDR3 region reads CASSMLGLAQNTGELFF.

This CDR3 reads CSAGVGKSRGNIQYF. The covered CDR3 bases are TGCAGTGCTGGCGTGGGGAAAAGTAGGGGAAACATT. The genes are TRBV20-1 and TRBJ2-4; D is perhaps TRBD1 (5 bases). The CDR3 goes on 3 residues after the read ends, and that part is filled in from the germline J gene. CDR1 DFQATT and CDR2 SNEGSKA come from the germline V gene (reference sequence). This CDR3 spans 15 amino acids. The V end lost 5 bases, the J end lost 6 bases, and 20 bases lay between the germline ends.

Of note for this clone: The read terminates 3 residues ahead of where the CDR3 ends, so the germline J gene completes it. V gene TRBV5-1 combines with J gene TRBJ1-2; perhaps TRBD1 as D (5 bases). The CDR3 is made up of 14 amino acids. V was cut by 6 bases and J by 0 bases, with 12 bases left in between. The germline V gene encodes CDR1 SGHRS and CDR2 YFSETQ. CDR3 DNA (partial): TGCGCCAGCACCACGGGACTTCCTAACTATGGC. This gives the protein CASTTGLPNYG. The entire CDR3 protein reads CASTTGLPNYGYTF.

On this clone itself: The CDR3 is cut off 3 residues early in the read; its end comes from the germline J gene. The chain is built from TRBV5-1 and TRBJ2-3, with TRBD2 as a possible D gene (6 bases). Germline V gives CDR1 SGHRS, CDR2 YFSETQ. The ends were cut back, 0 bases at V and 6 bases at J, with 14 bases in the middle. CDR3 length: 15 residues. CDR3 residues: CASSLESLAGDTQYF. CDR3 bases read: TGCGCCAGCAGCTTGGAAAGCCTCGCGGGGGATACG.

Note on this clone: The sequenced fragment ends 3 residues before the CDR3 boundary, so the rest is inferred from the germline J gene. The chain couples TRBV19 to TRBJ1-2, with 9 bases matching TRBD1. CDR3 length: 14 residues. The germline CDR1 and CDR2 sequences are LNHDA and SQIVND (reference sequence). Losses at the gene ends were 4 bases for V and 4 bases for J; bases not matched to a gene: 4. CDR3 protein: CASSTPGQGYGYTF. Partial CDR3 DNA: TGTGCCAGTAGTACCCCGGGACAGGGCTATGGC.

As concerns this clone: The read gets to within 3 residues of the CDR3 end, and the germline J gene fills in the rest. The genes are TRBV23-1 and TRBJ1-3, with D unclear. TRBV23-1 is labeled an ORF, and its function is uncertain. This CDR3 has 16 residues. V was trimmed by 7 bases and J by 0 bases, leaving 16 bases between them. Incomplete CDR3 DNA: TGCGCCAGCACCCTCCCGCCGTACGGCTCTGGAAACACC. This gives the protein CASTLPPYGSGNT. The full CDR3 protein is CASTLPPYGSGNTIYF.

For this clone: The read falls 3 residues short of the CDR3 end, and the missing part is taken from the germline J gene. The V gene is TRBV20-1, the J gene TRBJ2-7, with 11 bases matching TRBD2. Germline CDR1 is DFQATT and CDR2 is SNEGSKA (reference sequence). V lost 6 bases, J lost 2 bases, and 6 bases stayed unmatched. This CDR3 has 14 amino acids. The sequenced CDR3 bases are TGCAGTGCCGTCCTAGCGGGAGGCCCCTACGAG. Translating gives CSAVLAGGPYE. The whole CDR3 is CSAVLAGGPYEQYF.

About this clone itself: Read coverage stops 3 residues before the CDR3 terminus; the germline J gene supplies the remainder. This chain connects TRBV5-1 to TRBJ1-1; possible D gene TRBD1, 6 bases. The V end lost 4 bases, the J end lost 1 base, and 11 bases lay between the germline ends. This CDR3 region has 14 residues. CDR1 is SGHRS, CDR2 YFSETQ, per germline. The covered CDR3 bases are TGCGCCAGCAGCACACGCAGGGGGAACACTGAA. This gives the protein CASSTRRGNTE. The full-length CDR3 reads as CASSTRRGNTEAFF.

To note about this clone: The CDR3 is cut off 3 residues early in the read; its end comes from the germline J gene. This sequence joins TRBV10-3 and TRBJ1-5; TRBD1 is a possible D gene (6 bases). Germline CDR1 ENHRY, CDR2 SYGVKD. The V gene lost 8 bases and the J gene lost 2 bases, with 16 bases spanning the gap. The CDR3 length is 15 residues. The CDR3 bases that were read are TGTGCCATCCGGGGGGGCAACGAACGCAATCAGCCC. It specifies CAIRGGNERNQP. The whole CDR3 region reads CAIRGGNERNQPQHF.

Points on this clone: The CDR3 end falls 3 residues outside the read, so it is completed with the germline J gene. The rearrangement joins TRBV5-4 to TRBJ1-1; D is possibly TRBD1 (5 bases). Trimming removed 4 bases at V and 2 bases at J, with 15 bases between. CDR3 length equals 15 residues. Per germline, CDR1 SGHNT and CDR2 YYREEE (reference sequence). The CDR3 protein is CASSLPGPANTEAFF. The part of the CDR3 DNA that was read is TGTGCCAGCAGCCTACCAGGGCCGGCTAACACTGAA.

Turning to this clone: From the germline J gene comes the end of the CDR3, since the read stops 3 residues before it. This rearrangement joins TRBV7-9 to TRBJ1-2; possible D gene TRBD1, 5 bases. The ends were cut back, 2 bases at V and 3 bases at J, with 7 bases in the middle. The CDR3 is 13 amino acids. Germline V lookup: CDR1 SEHNR, CDR2 FQNEAQ (reference sequence). CDR3 DNA, as far as it was read: TGTGCCAGCAGCTTAACCAGGGACTATGGC. This gives the protein CASSLTRDYG. The complete CDR3 reads CASSLTRDYGYTF.

This clone is classed as medium-sized by frequency. Read coverage stops 3 residues before the CDR3 terminus; the germline J gene supplies the remainder. The J gene is TRBJ1-2, the V gene TRBV29-1; D possibly corresponds to TRBD1 (6 bases). V gave up 4 bases and J gave up 6 bases, with 15 bases separating them. This CDR3 is 13 amino acids long. Germline values: CDR1 SQVTM, CDR2 ANQGSEA. The CDR3 region is CSVAYRTDDGYTF. The CDR3 bases that were read are TGCAGCGTTGCCTATCGGACAGACGATGGC.

On this clone: The CDR3 end is not reached by the read, which stops 3 residues before it; the germline J gene fills it in. The V gene is TRBV23-1, the J gene TRBJ1-2; D unclear. TRBV23-1 is classed as an ORF, of uncertain function. The CDR3 runs 14 residues. CDR3 sequence: CASERRDGDLGYTF. The DNA read from the CDR3 is TGCGCCAGCGAAAGGAGAGACGGTGACTTAGGC.

CDR3 DNA, as far as it was read: TGTGCCAGCAGTTTAGACGGTCCCTACGAG. This translates into CASSLDGPYE. From start to end, the CDR3 is CASSLDGPYEQYF. V and J are TRBV12-3 or TRBV12-4 and TRBJ2-7; D gene unclear. The read gets to within 3 residues of the CDR3 end, and the germline J gene fills in the rest. CDR3 length: 13 amino acids. Trimming took off 1 base at V and 2 bases at J, with 6 bases between the two ends.

About this clone: The read terminates 3 residues before the CDR3 end, so the remaining end is supplied by the germline J gene. The chain links TRBV19 to TRBJ1-5; D call uncertain. Trimming stripped 2 bases from V and 2 bases from J, with 13 bases between. Germline V CDR1 and CDR2: LNHDA, SQIVND (reference sequence). This CDR3 region has 16 residues. The CDR3 region is CASSIPGLERNQPQHF. CDR3 bases read: TGTGCCAGTAGTATACCAGGATTAGAACGCAATCAGCCC.

Note on this clone: Read sequence stops 3 residues before the CDR3 end, and the germline J gene provides the missing end. The chain employs TRBV29-1 and TRBJ1-1, with D unclear. Trimming stripped 6 bases from V and 5 bases from J, with 10 bases between. CDR3 size: 11 residues. Germline V gene sequence: CDR1 SQVTM, CDR2 ANQGSEA. The CDR3 region is CSVKRATEAFF. The sequenced CDR3 bases are TGCAGCGTGAAGAGGGCGACTGAA.

About this clone itself: The CDR3 goes on 3 residues after the read ends, and that part is filled in from the germline J gene. The chain couples TRBV10-3 to TRBJ2-2; D call uncertain. The germline V gene has CDR1 ENHRY and CDR2 SYGVKD. The CDR3 is made up of 15 amino acids. With 0 bases removed from V and 7 bases from J, the gap between germline ends came to 12 bases. The CDR3 DNA, read in part, is TGTGCCATCAGTGAGTCGTCGCGAGTTATCGGGGAG. Protein: CAISESSRVIGE. The CDR3, in full, reads CAISESSRVIGELFF.

Points on this clone: The CDR3 end lies 3 residues beyond the end of the read and is filled in from the germline J gene. The chain uses TRBV6-1 and TRBJ1-1; no clear D. The V gene lost 4 bases and the J gene lost 1 base, with 13 bases spanning the gap. Germline CDR1 and CDR2: MNHNS and SASEGT. The CDR3 spans 15 residues. CDR3 in amino acids: CASSARYFPNTEAFF. The CDR3 DNA, read in part, is TGTGCCAGCAGTGCACGATACTTTCCGAACACTGAA.

CDR3 bases read: TGTGCCAGCAGCTTTGTTTACAGGTATGGGTCTGAA. It is translated as CASSFVYRYGSE. The entire CDR3 protein is CASSFVYRYGSEAFF. The rearrangement uses TRBV5-6 and TRBJ1-1, with TRBD1 as a possible D gene (5 bases). The read ends 3 residues early relative to the CDR3; the germline J gene fills the gap. Germline CDR1 and CDR2: SGHDT and YYEEEE. CDR3 length: 15 amino acids. Trimming cost V 2 bases and J 6 bases, with 17 bases left between them.

A note on this clone: Read sequence stops 3 residues before the CDR3 end, and the germline J gene provides the missing end. This chain links TRBV7-2 with TRBJ1-1; no reliable D call. V was shortened by 3 bases and J by 4 bases, with 3 bases between the two germline ends. The CDR3 runs to 11 residues. Germline V gene data show CDR1 as SGHTA and CDR2 as FQGNSA. This CDR3 reads CASSLATEAFF. The covered CDR3 bases are TGTGCCAGCAGCTTGGCCACTGAA. The complete variable domain, with remaining parts taken from reference TRBV7-2 and TRBJ1-1, reads GAGVSQSPSNKVTEKGKDVELRCDPISGHTALYWYRQSLGQGLEFLIYFQGNSAPDKSGLPSDRFSAERTGGSVSTLTIQRTQQEDSAVYLCASSLATEAFFGQGTRLTVV.

A word on this clone: The read stops 3 residues short of the end of the CDR3; the missing end is completed from the germline J gene. The rearrangement joins TRBV19 to TRBJ1-1; no definite D call. The germline gives CDR1 LNHDA, CDR2 SQIVND (reference sequence). With 5 bases removed from V and 0 bases from J, the gap between germline ends came to 7 bases. The CDR3 spans 13 residues. The CDR3 DNA, read in part, is TGTGCCAGTAGTCTGGCCCTGAACACTGAA. Residues: CASSLALNTE. The full CDR3 is CASSLALNTEAFF.

Notes on this clone: Read sequence stops 3 residues before the CDR3 end, and the germline J gene provides the missing end. This rearrangement joins TRBV28 to TRBJ2-6, with 8 positions matching TRBD2. Unmatched junction bases numbered 8, after V lost 11 bases and J lost 2 bases. The CDR3 is 15 amino acids. Germline V gives CDR1 MDHEN, CDR2 SYDVKM. The CDR3 bases that were read are TGTGCCGTGCCGTCGGGGGGGCCTGGGGCCAACGTC. This translates into CAVPSGGPGANV. The entire CDR3 protein reads CAVPSGGPGANVLTF.

As to this clone: Read data end 3 residues before the CDR3 end; the end is taken from the germline J gene. The chain joins TRBV9 to TRBJ2-1, with TRBD2 matching over 9 bases. CDR1 SGDLS and CDR2 YYNGEE come from the germline V gene. CDR3 length equals 15 residues. V shed 4 bases and J 3 bases; nucleotides not matched to a gene: 5. CDR3 bases read: TGTGCCAGCAGCCCCGCGGGAGGGTTCTACAATGAG. It codes for CASSPAGGFYNE. The complete CDR3 protein is CASSPAGGFYNEQFF.